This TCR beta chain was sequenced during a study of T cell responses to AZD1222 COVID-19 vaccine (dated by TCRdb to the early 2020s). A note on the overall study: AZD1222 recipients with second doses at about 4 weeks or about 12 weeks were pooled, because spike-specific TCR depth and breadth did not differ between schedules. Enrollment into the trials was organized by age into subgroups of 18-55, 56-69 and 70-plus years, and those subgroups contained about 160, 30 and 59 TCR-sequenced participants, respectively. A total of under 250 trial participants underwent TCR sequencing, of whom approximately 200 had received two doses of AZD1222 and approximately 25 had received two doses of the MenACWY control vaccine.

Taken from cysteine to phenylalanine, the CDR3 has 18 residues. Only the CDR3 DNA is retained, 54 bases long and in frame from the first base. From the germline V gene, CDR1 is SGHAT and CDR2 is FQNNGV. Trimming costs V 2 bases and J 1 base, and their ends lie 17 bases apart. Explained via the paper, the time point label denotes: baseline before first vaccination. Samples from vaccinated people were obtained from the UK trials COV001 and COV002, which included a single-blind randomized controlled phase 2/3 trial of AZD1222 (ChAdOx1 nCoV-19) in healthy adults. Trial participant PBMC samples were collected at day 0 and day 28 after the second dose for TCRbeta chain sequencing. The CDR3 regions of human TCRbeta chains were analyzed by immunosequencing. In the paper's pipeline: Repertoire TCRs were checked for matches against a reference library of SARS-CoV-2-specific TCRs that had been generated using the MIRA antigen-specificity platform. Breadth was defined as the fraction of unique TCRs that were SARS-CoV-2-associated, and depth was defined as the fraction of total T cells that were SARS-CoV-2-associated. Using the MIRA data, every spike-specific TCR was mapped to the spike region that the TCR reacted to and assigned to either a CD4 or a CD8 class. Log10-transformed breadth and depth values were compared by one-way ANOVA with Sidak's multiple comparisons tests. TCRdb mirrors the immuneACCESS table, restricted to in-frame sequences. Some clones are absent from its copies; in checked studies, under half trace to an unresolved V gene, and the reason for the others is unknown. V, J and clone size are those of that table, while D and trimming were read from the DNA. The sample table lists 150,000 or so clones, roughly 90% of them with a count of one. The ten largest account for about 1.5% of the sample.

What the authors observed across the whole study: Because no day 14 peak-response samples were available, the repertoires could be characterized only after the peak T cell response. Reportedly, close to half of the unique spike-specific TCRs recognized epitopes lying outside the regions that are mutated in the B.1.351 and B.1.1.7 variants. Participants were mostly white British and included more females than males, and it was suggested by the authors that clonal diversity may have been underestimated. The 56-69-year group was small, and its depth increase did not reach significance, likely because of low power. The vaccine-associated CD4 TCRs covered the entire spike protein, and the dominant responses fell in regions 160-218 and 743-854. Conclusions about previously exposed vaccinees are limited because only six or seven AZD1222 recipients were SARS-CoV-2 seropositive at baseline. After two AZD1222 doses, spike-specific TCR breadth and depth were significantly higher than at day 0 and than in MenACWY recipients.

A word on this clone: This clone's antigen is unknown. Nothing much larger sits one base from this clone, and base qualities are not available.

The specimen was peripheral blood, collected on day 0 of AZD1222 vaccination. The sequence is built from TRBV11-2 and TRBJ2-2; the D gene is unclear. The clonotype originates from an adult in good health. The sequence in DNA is TGTGCCAGCAGCTTACTGGGATTATCCTCAGTGAACACCGGGGAGCTGTTTTTT. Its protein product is CASSLLGLSSVNTGELFF.